These 17 T cell receptor beta chains came from one sample sequenced in a study of low-dose radiotherapy and immunotherapy resistance in tumors. With TRAV- and TRBV-specific primers, first-strand cDNA was made, covering the alpha and beta chains. An approximately 19-cycle PCR with a constant-region primer and V-primer adapter amplified TCRs. From the reads, TCRdb called clonotypes with MiXCR, one entry per CDR3 protein. The sample consists of around 10,000 distinct CDR3 sequences, 65% of them appearing once. The receptors stem from a human donor with advanced metastatic prostate, ovarian, gallbladder or colorectal cancer (not recorded which). This table probably holds off-target reads from a library built for another chain.

This clonotype was observed a handful of times. This chain links TRBV7-2 with TRBJ2-1; 10 bases are shared with TRBD2. Per the germline V gene, CDR1 is SGHTA and CDR2 is FQGNSA. The junction had 14 bases not matched to a gene; V was cut back by 2 bases and J by 1 base. This CDR3 is 20 amino acids long. CDR3: CASSLWIRGPSGSSYNEQFF. The CDR3 bases are TGTGCCAGCAGCTTATGGATTCGGGGGCCTAGCGGGAGTTCCTACAATGAGCAGTTCTTC.

The J gene is TRBJ1-3, the V gene TRBV7-8; D may be TRBD1 (6 bases). V lost 5 bases to trimming and J lost 0 bases, with 14 bases between them. Germline V gene lookup returns CDR1 SGHVS and CDR2 FQNEAQ. This CDR3 has 16 amino acids. CDR3 DNA sequence: TGTGCCAGCAGCCCCCGCCCACAGGGCTCTGGAAACACCATATATTTT. Translation: CASSPRPQGSGNTIYF. Variable domain in full (rest from reference TRBV7-8 and TRBJ1-3): GAGVSQSPRYKVAKRGQDVALRCDPISGHVSLFWYQQALGQGPEFLTYFQNEAQLDKSGLPSDRFFAERPEGSVSTLKIQRTQQEDSAVYLCASSPRPQGSGNTIYFGEGSWLTVV.

This clonotype was seen only once. The chain carries TRBV20-1 and TRBJ2-3; 9 bases line up with TRBD2. V lost 0 bases and J lost 5; bases outside the gene matches: 6. The germline CDR1 and CDR2 sequences are DFQATT and SNEGSKA (reference sequence). The CDR3 runs 15 residues. CDR3 DNA: TGCAGTGCTAGAGAACTAGCGGGTGGTGGAGATACGCAGTATTTT. Its protein product is CSARELAGGGDTQYF.

This clonotype was seen more than once but under ten times. The chain carries TRBV29-1 and TRBJ2-3; D call uncertain. V lost 7 bases to trimming and J lost 4 bases, with 15 bases between them. Germline loops: CDR1 SQVTM, CDR2 ANQGSEA. The CDR3 has 13 residues. In nucleotides, the CDR3 is TGCAGCGCTACTCCCCCGTCCCCAGATACGCAGTATTTT. It translates to CSATPPSPDTQYF.

This clonotype has only a few counts. The rearrangement uses TRBV2 and TRBJ1-4; a possible D gene is TRBD1 (6 bases). The CDR3 length is 15 residues. Deletions cut 7 bases from V and 8 bases from J, with 20 bases between. Per the germline V gene, CDR1 is SNHLY and CDR2 is FYNNEI. The CDR3 region is CASKETGGVWEKLFF. CDR3 coding DNA: TGTGCCAGCAAAGAGACAGGCGGAGTATGGGAAAAACTGTTTTTT.

This clonotype occurred a few times. The chain links TRBV28 to TRBJ1-1; perhaps TRBD1 as D (6 bases). Per germline, CDR1 MDHEN and CDR2 SYDVKM. The CDR3 is 14 amino acids. V lost 5 bases to trimming and J lost 2 bases, with 12 bases between them. In DNA, the CDR3 is TGTGCCAGCAGTCGCCGACAGGATAACACTGAAGCTTTCTTT. This sequence encodes CASSRRQDNTEAFF.

This rearrangement joins TRBV6-2 or TRBV6-3 to TRBJ2-1; D is undetermined. V lost 5 bases and J 4 bases, leaving 12 bases between the germline ends. Germline CDR1 reads MNHEY; CDR2 reads SVGEGT. The CDR3 sequence is 14 residues long. The CDR3 DNA sequence: TGTGCCAGCAGTCCGATTGGGCCTTACAATGAGCAGTTCTTC. It encodes CASSPIGPYNEQFF.

This clonotype has just a few counts. The V and J genes are TRBV4-2 and TRBJ2-1; no reliable D call. The germline V gene has CDR1 LGHNA and CDR2 YNFKEQ. Between the trimmed V and J ends, which lost 1 base and 5 bases, there was a span of 9 bases. The CDR3 extends over 14 amino acids. As DNA, the CDR3 is TGTGCCAGCAGCCAAGTCGTTACCAACAATGAGCAGTTCTTC. Its translation: CASSQVVTNNEQFF.

The chain couples TRBV6-2 or TRBV6-3 to TRBJ1-1; no reliable D call. The germline V gene has CDR1 MNHEY and CDR2 SVGEGT. V lost 5 bases to trimming and J lost 1 base, with 11 bases between them. The CDR3 contains 14 residues. In DNA, the CDR3 is TGTGCCAGCAGTGGAGAGGGTGCGAACACTGAAGCTTTCTTT. Translation: CASSGEGANTEAFF.

The chain links TRBV12-3 or TRBV12-4 to TRBJ2-1, with D perhaps matching TRBD2 (5 bases). The CDR3 is made up of 14 amino acids. V dropped 1 base and J dropped 5 bases, with 9 bases sitting between them. The CDR3 bases are TGTGCCAGCAGTTTAGGCGGGCGAAACAATGAGCAGTTCTTC. It encodes CASSLGGRNNEQFF.

The rearrangement joins TRBV19 to TRBJ2-1; D is uncertain. V lost 10 bases and J lost 0, with 10 bases in between. Germline CDR1 reads LNHDA; CDR2 reads SQIVND (reference sequence). The CDR3 is 13 amino acids. DNA of the CDR3: TGTGCCACAGCCCCGGCCTCCTACAATGAGCAGTTCTTC. Encoded protein: CATAPASYNEQFF.

The rearrangement uses TRBV19 and TRBJ1-2; no clear D. V was cut by 6 bases and J by 3 bases, with 8 bases left in between. This CDR3 is built from 12 residues. Per germline, CDR1 LNHDA and CDR2 SQIVND (reference sequence). CDR3: CASRGTYYGYTF. The DNA of the CDR3 is TGTGCCAGTAGAGGAACATACTATGGCTACACCTTC.

This clonotype was found a few times. The rearrangement uses TRBV6-2 or TRBV6-3 and TRBJ2-7; possible D gene TRBD2, 6 bases. Germline values: CDR1 MNHEY, CDR2 SVGEGT. V was clipped by 7 bases and J by 2 bases, with 12 bases between them. CDR3 length: 13 residues. DNA for the CDR3: TGTGCCAGCATTCTAGCGTTTCCCTACGAGCAGTACTTC. As protein: CASILAFPYEQYF.

There are a few counts of this clonotype. V gene TRBV28 combines with J gene TRBJ1-6; possibly TRBD1 for D (5 bases). CDR3 size: 16 residues. CDR1 MDHEN and CDR2 SYDVKM come from the germline V gene. Trimming left V 7 bases short and J 6 bases short, with 19 bases between. CDR3 amino acids: CASNGRGLSGNSPLHF. In DNA form, the CDR3 reads TGTGCCAGCAACGGGAGGGGCCTTTCGGGTAATTCACCCCTCCACTTT.

This clonotype is labeled large. Here the CDR3 reads CATSDPRQNTGELFF. CDR3 bases: TGTGCCACCAGTGATCCGCGACAGAACACCGGGGAGCTGTTTTTT. The rearrangement joins TRBV24-1 to TRBJ2-2, with no clear D. From germline, CDR1 is KGHDR and CDR2 SFDVKD. The germline V and J ends were trimmed by 3 bases and 1 base, with 8 bases remaining between them. The CDR3 has 15 residues.

In this sample, this clonotype turned up a few times. This chain joins TRBV5-1 and TRBJ1-1; 7 bases align to TRBD1. CDR1 and CDR2 (germline): SGHRS, YFSETQ. After removal of 3 bases from V and 2 bases from J, the junction contained 7 bases not matched to a gene. CDR3 length: 15 residues. CDR3 coding DNA: TGCGCCAGCAGCTACCCCGGGACAGAAAACACTGAAGCTTTCTTT. Protein product: CASSYPGTENTEAFF.

The chain recombines TRBV30 with TRBJ2-1, with 10 bases lining up with TRBD2. The CDR3 consists of 14 residues. Germline V gene data show CDR1 as GTSNPN and CDR2 as SVGIG (reference sequence). V was clipped by 2 bases and J by 8 bases; unmatched bases: 6. Here the CDR3 DNA reads TGTGCCTGGAGTAGCGGGAGGGCCGGCTATGAGCAGTTCTTC. As protein: CAWSSGRAGYEQFF.